This T cell receptor (beta chain) was observed in a study of T-cell reconstitution after alpha-beta-depleted transplantation in children. Preparing the TCRbeta library involved the use of unique molecular identifiers. TCRdb recomputed calls from the PCR reads with MiXCR, one row per CDR3 protein. Found here are more than 400,000 distinct CDR3 sequences, roughly two fifths of them singletons; the top ten hold 25% to 30%. Notes on the study in general: Expanded graft clones, several hundred of them, were reportedly the source of alpha-beta T cells about two months after transplant. Certain patients had high TCRbeta diversity at day 60, and it came from recipient T cells and thymic progenitors that survived. It was newly produced T cells that mostly accounted for T-cell counts and diversity one year after transplant.

Concerning this clonotype: Its target is not known.

Sequencing used PBMCs, obtained before TCRalphabeta/CD19-depleted stem cell transplant. The source is a girl aged 2 to 10 with aplastic anemia, due to receive a stem cell transplant.

In DNA form, the CDR3 reads TGCGCCAGCAGCGGGGACGCCGGGGAGCTGTTTTTT. It codes for CASSGDAGELFF. The V and J genes are TRBV5-1 and TRBJ2-2, with D possibly being TRBD1 or TRBD2 (5 bases each). V was trimmed by 4 bases and J by 6 bases, leaving 7 bases between them. Germline V CDR1 and CDR2: SGHRS, YFSETQ. The CDR3 is 12 residues long.